Each of the 5 T cell receptor beta chains below was sequenced from the same sample in a study of CD8 T cells in Susac syndrome. Random hexamers were used to reverse transcribe the RNA input (roughly 0.5 to 1 ug). TCRdb independently ran MiXCR on the immunoSEQ multiplex PCR reads; one entry per CDR3 protein. The data contain around 230,000 distinct CDR3 sequences, about 96% of them singletons. Sequenced material: CD4+ T cells from PBMCs. The receptors stem from a human donor with multiple sclerosis.

The V and J genes are TRBV2 and TRBJ2-5; D gene unclear. The V and J ends lost 1 base and 1 base respectively, with 7 bases between them. This CDR3 comprises 14 residues. The germline V gene has CDR1 SNHLY and CDR2 FYNNEI. The CDR3 region has the DNA TGTGCCAGCAGTGAAGTTTCCGTCCAAGAGACCCAGTACTTC. Translated, it gives CASSEVSVQETQYF.

This clonotype has just a few counts. The genes are TRBV18 and TRBJ1-1; D ambiguous. The CDR3 is 13 amino acids. Germline V gene data show CDR1 as KGHSH and CDR2 as LQKENI. V was cut by 6 bases and J by 1 base, with 9 bases left in between. CDR3 region: CASSSTGNTEAFF. Here the CDR3 DNA reads TGTGCCAGCTCGTCCACGGGGAACACTGAAGCTTTCTTT.

The chain has TRBV30 and TRBJ1-1, with 7 bases lining up with TRBD1. Trimming at V came to 7 bases and at J to 6 bases, leaving 11 bases not matched to a gene. This CDR3 spans 13 amino acids. Germline CDR1 is GTSNPN and CDR2 is SVGIG (reference sequence). CDR3 DNA sequence: TGTGCCTCGACGAGGGGGCGCCGGGCTGAAGCTTTCTTT. This gives the protein CASTRGRRAEAFF.

The CDR3 DNA reads TGTGCCAGCAGCCAAGTGGGCTCCCGCACAGATACGCAGTATTTT. Its protein product is CASSQVGSRTDTQYF. The J gene is TRBJ2-3, the V gene TRBV3-1; D is unresolved. CDR3 length: 15 residues. The V gene lost 1 base and the J gene lost 1 base, with 9 bases spanning the gap. Per the germline V gene, CDR1 is LGHDT and CDR2 is YNNKEL (reference sequence).

V is TRBV30 and J is TRBJ2-7; D is ambiguous. CDR3 length equals 13 residues. Looked up from germline, CDR1 is GTSNPN and CDR2 is SVGIG (reference sequence). V lost 2 bases and J 3 bases, leaving 11 bases between the germline ends. DNA for the CDR3: TGTGCCTGGAGTCCAAGCCCTCTCTACGAGCAGTACTTC. The encoded protein is CAWSPSPLYEQYF.